The T cell receptor beta chain under discussion was sequenced for a study of technical replicates of blood from several donors. Sequencing used immunoSEQ multiplex PCR; TCRdb keeps in-frame clones, though not all of them. The profile shows about 81,000 clones, about 96% of them singletons. The receptor was derived from a human donor in good health. Sample: T cells isolated from PBMCs.

The DNA for the CDR3 is TGTGCCAGCAGCAAAGAGTGGGGGGTTACGGGTACCTACGAGCAGTACTTC. Translation: CASSKEWGVTGTYEQYF. The chain is built from TRBV21-1 and TRBJ2-7; the table's D gene call, TRBD2, was not cross checked with the DNA. TRBV21-1 is termed a pseudogene. The CDR3 runs to 17 residues.